The 21 T cell receptor beta chains listed next were all sequenced from one sample in a study of blood T cell repertoires in COVID-19. Only in-frame clones appear in the TCRdb table, and some are missing; sequencing was by immunoSEQ multiplex PCR. Counted here are some 170,000 clones, around 85% occurring once; the ten biggest clones make up 6.2%. Source material: PBMCs or T cells enriched from blood (not recorded which). The receptors stem from a man aged 40-55 years who had recovered from COVID-19.

The rearrangement links TRBV2 to TRBJ2-1, with 7 bases lining up with TRBD1. The J segment lost 7 bases and the V segment lost 7 bases, leaving 16 bases of the junction unmatched. CDR1 and CDR2 from the germline V gene are SNHLY and FYNNEI. CDR3 length: 16 amino acids. The CDR3: CASTVGRGGDGNEQFF. The CDR3 DNA sequence: TGTGCCAGCACTGTCGGTAGAGGGGGCGATGGGAATGAGCAGTTCTTC.

CDR3 sequence (DNA): TGTGCCAGCTCAATAGCGGGAGGGTCCTACGAGCAGTACTTC. It yields the protein CASSIAGGSYEQYF. V and J are TRBV27 and TRBJ2-7, with 11 bases identical to TRBD2. V dropped 8 bases and J dropped 1; count of bases not matched to a gene: 4. Germline assignment: CDR1 MNHEY and CDR2 SMNVEV (reference sequence). This CDR3 has 14 residues.

This sequence joins TRBV20-1 and TRBJ1-5; maybe TRBD1 (5 bases). This CDR3 is built from 13 residues. The V end was cut by 3 bases, the J end by 5 bases, with 11 bases between. From germline, CDR1 is DFQATT and CDR2 SNEGSKA (reference sequence). CDR3 sequence (DNA): TGCAGTGCTAGTGCAGGGATGGATCAGCCCCAGCATTTT. This sequence encodes CSASAGMDQPQHF.

This chain uses TRBV24-1 with TRBJ2-5, with 9 bases lining up with TRBD1. V lost 7 bases, J lost 5 bases, and 7 bases stayed unmatched. The length of the CDR3 is 14 residues. From germline, CDR1 is KGHDR and CDR2 SFDVKD. CDR3 in amino acids: CATSRDREEETQYF. The CDR3 DNA reads TGTGCCACCAGCCGGGACAGGGAGGAGGAGACCCAGTACTTC.

V gene TRBV5-1 combines with J gene TRBJ1-4; perhaps TRBD1 as D (5 bases). The CDR3 consists of 15 residues. The germline CDR1 and CDR2 sequences are SGHRS and YFSETQ. Trimming shortened V by 0 bases and J by 6 bases, and 12 bases separated the two germline ends. Written as DNA, the CDR3 is TGCGCCAGCAGCTTGGGTGGTCTACAGGATGAAAAACTGTTTTTT. Its translation: CASSLGGLQDEKLFF.

V is TRBV6-5 and J is TRBJ2-6; TRBD2 is a possible D gene (6 bases). The CDR3 spans 16 residues. The V end lost 0 bases, the J end lost 0 bases, and 6 bases lay between the germline ends. Germline V gives CDR1 MNHEY, CDR2 SVGAGI. CDR3 in amino acids: CASSYSGGSGANVLTF. The CDR3 bases are TGTGCCAGCAGTTACTCGGGGGGCTCTGGGGCCAACGTCCTGACTTTC.

The chain recombines TRBV13 with TRBJ1-2; TRBD1 agrees at 8 bases. J lost 4 bases, V lost 3 bases, and 7 bases had no gene match. This CDR3 contains 15 residues. Germline V gene data show CDR1 as PRHDT and CDR2 as FYEKMQ (reference sequence). The CDR3 sequence: CASSFDRGKGYGYTF. The CDR3 region has the DNA TGTGCCAGCAGCTTTGACAGGGGAAAAGGCTATGGCTACACCTTC.

The V and J genes are TRBV19 and TRBJ1-4; 7 bases are a match to TRBD1. Germline V gene lookup returns CDR1 LNHDA and CDR2 SQIVND (reference sequence). V shed 6 bases, J shed 7 bases, and the junction held 8 bases outside the gene matches. The CDR3 totals 14 residues. The CDR3 sequence: CASSTGVVGEKLFF. The CDR3 DNA reads TGTGCCAGTAGCACAGGGGTGGTGGGTGAAAAACTGTTTTTT.

J is TRBJ1-2 and V is TRBV6-1; 9 bases map to TRBD1. Germline V gives CDR1 MNHNS, CDR2 SASEGT. This CDR3 spans 14 amino acids. The trim removed 3 bases at V and 7 bases at J, leaving 6 bases unmatched. The CDR3 sequence: CASSERQGDSGYTF. The DNA for the CDR3 is TGTGCCAGCAGTGAGAGACAGGGGGACTCTGGCTACACCTTC.

The V gene is TRBV30, the J gene TRBJ2-2; D is perhaps TRBD1 (6 bases). V lost 2 bases and J lost 6, with 10 bases in between. Germline V lookup: CDR1 GTSNPN, CDR2 SVGIG (reference sequence). The CDR3 consists of 13 residues. CDR3 sequence reads: CAWSRNRAGELFF. The CDR3 nucleotides are TGTGCCTGGAGTAGAAACAGGGCCGGGGAGCTGTTTTTT.

The chain employs TRBV7-2 and TRBJ2-5; 9 positions match TRBD2. Per the germline V gene, CDR1 is SGHTA and CDR2 is FQGNSA. V was pared by 1 base and J by 2 bases, with 5 bases of the junction left unmatched. This CDR3 is built from 16 residues. CDR3 sequence reads: CASSLELAGNQETQYF. The DNA of the CDR3 is TGTGCCAGCAGCTTAGAACTAGCGGGCAATCAAGAGACCCAGTACTTC.

V gene TRBV19 combines with J gene TRBJ2-7; unclear D gene. This CDR3 is 11 amino acids long. CDR1 and CDR2 (germline): LNHDA, SQIVND (reference sequence). V lost 5 bases, J lost 4 bases, and 6 bases lay in between. CDR3 loop: CASSSPYEQYF. CDR3 sequence (DNA): TGTGCCAGTAGTTCCCCATACGAGCAGTACTTC.

The rearrangement joins TRBV6-5 to TRBJ1-2; D gene ambiguous. Germline CDR1 reads MNHEY; CDR2 reads SVGAGI. The CDR3 has 12 amino acids. V lost 5 bases, J lost 1 base, and 5 bases lay in between. The CDR3 DNA is TGTGCCAGCAGTCCCGGTAACTATGGCTACACCTTC. Protein sequence: CASSPGNYGYTF.

CDR3 sequence: CASSPGDRGTEETQYF. CDR3 DNA sequence: TGTGCCAGCAGCCCCGGGGACAGGGGAACGGAAGAGACCCAGTACTTC. This chain uses TRBV7-3 with TRBJ2-5; 10 positions match TRBD1. The junction had 9 bases not matched to a gene; V was cut back by 5 bases and J by 3 bases. Germline lookup yields CDR1 SGHTA and CDR2 FQGTGA. The CDR3 spans 16 residues.

The gene calls are TRBV11-2 and TRBJ2-1; 7 bases agree with TRBD2. This CDR3 has 16 residues. From germline, CDR1 is SGHAT and CDR2 FQNNGV. The trim removed 5 bases at V and 2 bases at J, leaving 9 bases unmatched. In DNA, the CDR3 is TGTGCCAGCAGCGCCCTAGCGGCAGATCCCTACAATGAGCAGTTCTTC. It encodes CASSALAADPYNEQFF.

The J gene is TRBJ1-1, the V gene TRBV18; tentative D call: TRBD1 (6 bases). The V gene lost 3 bases and the J gene lost 6 bases, with 8 bases spanning the gap. Germline CDR1 reads KGHSH; CDR2 reads LQKENI. CDR3 size: 12 residues. The chain's CDR3 is CASSPGAAEAFF. CDR3 coding DNA: TGTGCCAGCTCACCGGGGGCGGCTGAAGCTTTCTTT. The full variable domain, with the rest looked up from reference TRBV18 and TRBJ1-1, is NAGVMQNPRHLVRRRGQEARLRCSPMKGHSHVYWYRQLPEEGLKFMVYLQKENIIDESGMPKERFSAEFPKEGPSILRIQQVVRGDSAAYFCASSPGAAEAFFGQGTRLTVV.

The chain carries TRBV28 and TRBJ1-1; no clear D. This CDR3 region has 15 residues. Trimming pared 6 bases from V and 4 bases from J, leaving 18 bases between. Germline CDR1 and CDR2: MDHEN and SYDVKM. This chain's CDR3 is CASSPTGLLSTEAFF. For the CDR3, the DNA is TGTGCCAGCAGCCCCACCGGACTCCTGAGCACTGAAGCTTTCTTT.

This clone was seen more than once but under ten times. CDR3 sequence (DNA): TGTGCCACCAGTTATAGCTTCAATGAGCAGTTCTTC. It yields the protein CATSYSFNEQFF. V and J are TRBV24-1 and TRBJ2-1; unclear D gene. The germline V gene encodes CDR1 KGHDR and CDR2 SFDVKD. CDR3 length: 12 amino acids. V shed 6 bases and J shed 6 bases, with 8 bases lying between them.

This chain joins TRBV29-1 and TRBJ1-2; no definite D call. V lost 4 bases, J lost 0 bases, and 12 bases lay in between. From germline, CDR1 is SQVTM and CDR2 ANQGSEA. The CDR3 is 14 residues long. The CDR3 DNA is TGCAGCGTTGTACAGCGACTATCTAACTATGGCTACACCTTC. Translating it yields CSVVQRLSNYGYTF.

The rearrangement joins TRBV7-2 to TRBJ1-2; TRBD1 matches 10 bases. Germline trimming cut 5 bases from V and 4 bases from J; bases unmatched to any gene: 7. The CDR3 length is 15 residues. Germline V gene sequence: CDR1 SGHTA, CDR2 FQGNSA. In DNA form, the CDR3 reads TGTGCCAGCAGCGCCATGGGACAGGGGATCTATGGCTACACCTTC. Its protein product is CASSAMGQGIYGYTF.

The V call is TRBV21-1, the J call TRBJ1-5. TRBV21-1 corresponds to a pseudogene. The CDR3 runs 16 residues. CDR3 sequence (DNA): TGTGCCAGCAGCAAAGTTGAGAGACTATGCGATCAGCCCCAGCATTTT. Protein product: CASSKVERLCDQPQHF.